The 19 T cell receptor beta chains below come from one sample, sequenced in a study of preoperative IRX-2 immunotherapy in early breast cancer. Specified treatment: preoperative locoregional IRX-2 cytokine immunotherapy. Assay: immunoSEQ multiplex PCR; the TCRdb copy retains only in-frame clones and omits some. The data hold roughly 25,000 clones, with about 95% observed a single time. Material: tumor tissue, obtained after IRX-2 immunotherapy. These receptors all stem from a human donor with breast cancer.

This clone was detected once. The chain carries TRBV5-6 and TRBJ1-1; D gene ambiguous. The ends were cut back, 4 bases at V and 6 bases at J, with 10 bases in the middle. The V gene's germline CDR1 is SGHDT and CDR2 YYEEEE. This CDR3 is built from 12 residues. CDR3 DNA sequence: TGTGCCAGCAGCCCCGGTGGGGCTGAAGCTTTCTTT. Its protein is CASSPGGAEAFF.

This chain uses TRBV9 with TRBJ2-1; 9 nucleotides agree with TRBD2. V shed 3 bases and J 4 bases; nucleotides not matched to a gene: 17. Germline CDR1 and CDR2: SGDLS and YYNGEE. The CDR3 has 19 amino acids. CDR3: CASSARGTSRRRGYNEQFF. Written as DNA, the CDR3 is TGTGCCAGCAGCGCACGAGGGACTAGCCGGAGGAGGGGATACAATGAGCAGTTCTTC.

This chain uses TRBV7-8 with TRBJ2-7; TRBD1 aligns across 8 bases. Germline V gives CDR1 SGHVS, CDR2 FQNEAQ. This CDR3 has 14 amino acids. V lost 7 bases, J lost 5 bases, and 10 bases stayed unmatched. CDR3 amino acids: CASTFLGQGNEQYF. The CDR3 DNA reads TGTGCCAGCACGTTTTTAGGACAGGGTAACGAGCAGTACTTC.

The gene calls are TRBV6-5 and TRBJ1-2, with D perhaps TRBD1 (6 bases). V was cut by 0 bases and J by 4 bases, with 9 bases left in between. CDR3 size: 14 residues. Looked up from germline, CDR1 is MNHEY and CDR2 is SVGAGI. Here the CDR3 reads CASSYSNRVYGYTF. The CDR3 DNA reads as TGTGCCAGCAGTTACTCGAACAGGGTCTATGGCTACACCTTC.

CDR3 DNA sequence: TGTGCCAGCAGTTACCCCGGGCGCTCCTACAATGAGCAGTTCTTC. Translation: CASSYPGRSYNEQFF. The chain uses TRBV6-5 and TRBJ2-1, with no clear D. V was shortened by 2 bases and J by 0 bases, with 8 bases between the two germline ends. CDR1 and CDR2 (germline): MNHEY, SVGAGI. This CDR3 spans 15 amino acids.

This chain connects TRBV18 to TRBJ1-3; D might be TRBD1 (5 bases). The CDR3 is made up of 16 amino acids. V lost 6 bases and J lost 4, with 19 bases in between. Germline CDR1 and CDR2: KGHSH and LQKENI. The CDR3 reads CASSKTQESVGNTIYF. The CDR3 region has the DNA TGTGCCAGCTCGAAAACACAGGAAAGCGTCGGAAACACCATATATTTT.

V is TRBV19 and J is TRBJ1-3; D is ambiguous. The germline gives CDR1 LNHDA, CDR2 SQIVND (reference sequence). This CDR3 is built from 13 residues. V was pared by 4 bases and J by 3 bases, with 7 bases between. CDR3 residues: CASSRGYGNTIYF. The CDR3, as DNA: TGTGCCAGTAGTAGGGGATATGGAAACACCATATATTTT.

The chain uses TRBV7-2 and TRBJ1-2, with D possibly TRBD1 on 6 matching bases. Germline V lookup: CDR1 SGHTA, CDR2 FQGNSA. The CDR3 is 18 residues long. Trimming stripped 2 bases from V and 0 bases from J, with 19 bases between. CDR3 in DNA: TGTGCCAGCAGCTTATCCCCGGGACAAGCCCTTTCTAACTATGGCTACACCTTC. Protein sequence: CASSLSPGQALSNYGYTF. Variable domain in full (rest from reference TRBV7-2 and TRBJ1-2): GAGVSQSPSNKVTEKGKDVELRCDPISGHTALYWYRQSLGQGLEFLIYFQGNSAPDKSGLPSDRFSAERTGGSVSTLTIQRTQQEDSAVYLCASSLSPGQALSNYGYTFGSGTRLTVV.

The chain combines TRBV27 with TRBJ1-4; the D gene is possibly TRBD1 (5 bases). V was shortened by 5 bases and J by 4 bases, with 14 bases between the two germline ends. Germline loops: CDR1 MNHEY, CDR2 SMNVEV (reference sequence). The CDR3 runs 15 residues. This CDR3 is CASSGAGASNEKLFF. The DNA for the CDR3 is TGTGCCAGCAGTGGGGCAGGCGCGAGTAATGAAAAACTGTTTTTT.

This clone was detected once. The chain has TRBV7-9 and TRBJ2-5; 10 positions agree with TRBD1. The CDR3 sequence is 14 residues long. The J segment lost 5 bases and the V segment lost 2 bases, leaving 2 bases of the junction unmatched. From germline, CDR1 is SEHNR and CDR2 FQNEAQ (reference sequence). The DNA of the CDR3 is TGTGCCAGCAGCTTATGGACAGGGGGGGAGACCCAGTACTTC. It yields the protein CASSLWTGGETQYF.

V is TRBV7-2 and J is TRBJ2-3; TRBD1 is a possible D gene (5 bases). CDR3 length: 12 amino acids. V was clipped by 2 bases and J by 7 bases, with 7 bases between them. CDR1 is SGHTA and CDR2 is FQGNSA in the germline V gene. CDR3 sequence (DNA): TGTGCCAGCAGCTTAACAGGACATACGCAGTATTTT. Its protein is CASSLTGHTQYF.

The rearrangement links TRBV7-2 to TRBJ2-7; TRBD2 matches at 8 bases. Per germline, CDR1 SGHTA and CDR2 FQGNSA. Trimming took 1 base from V and 3 from J; bases not matched to a gene: 2. The CDR3 is made up of 14 amino acids. The chain's CDR3 is CASSLVSGDYEQYF. The CDR3 region has the DNA TGTGCCAGCAGCTTAGTTAGCGGGGACTACGAGCAGTACTTC.

The V gene is TRBV6-4, the J gene TRBJ2-3; no clear D. Germline CDR1 and CDR2: MRHNA and SNTAGT. This CDR3 has 13 amino acids. The V gene lost 2 bases and the J gene lost 4 bases, with 7 bases spanning the gap. This chain's CDR3 is CASSDQFSDTQYF. In DNA, the CDR3 is TGTGCCAGCAGTGACCAGTTTTCAGATACGCAGTATTTT.

The rearrangement uses TRBV11-3 and TRBJ2-3, with D unclear. There are 14 residues in the CDR3. V was cut by 4 bases and J by 2 bases, with 10 bases left in between. From germline, CDR1 is SGHNT and CDR2 YENEEA. Written as DNA, the CDR3 is TGTGCCAGCAGCTCTGGACCTAACACAGATACGCAGTATTTT. Its protein is CASSSGPNTDTQYF. Using reference TRBV11-3 and TRBJ2-3 for the parts outside the CDR3, the full variable domain is EAGVVQSPRYKIIEKKQPVAFWCNPISGHNTLYWYLQNLGQGPELLIRYENEEAVDDSQLPKDRFSAERLKGVDSTLKIQPAELGDSAVYLCASSSGPNTDTQYFGPGTRLTVL.

CDR3 residues: CASSTAGPILYEQYF. CDR3 bases: TGCGCCAGCAGCACAGCCGGACCGATTCTCTACGAGCAGTACTTC. The chain couples TRBV5-1 to TRBJ2-7; D unresolved. V was clipped by 4 bases and J by 3 bases, with 17 bases between them. This CDR3 region has 15 residues. CDR1 and CDR2 from the germline V gene are SGHRS and YFSETQ.

V usage is TRBV2 and J usage is TRBJ1-5; D is undetermined. Germline CDR1 SNHLY, CDR2 FYNNEI. V was pared by 2 bases and J by 5 bases, with 10 bases between. The CDR3 runs 14 residues. The CDR3 loop reads CASSERLSYQPQHF. The CDR3 DNA follows: TGTGCCAGCAGTGAACGGTTGAGTTATCAGCCCCAGCATTTT.

This clone has just a few counts. The rearrangement uses TRBV6-5 and TRBJ1-2; 10 bases agree with TRBD1. The trim removed 6 bases at V and 4 bases at J, leaving 8 bases unmatched. Germline CDR1 reads MNHEY; CDR2 reads SVGAGI. The length of the CDR3 is 15 residues. The CDR3 nucleotides read TGTGCCAGCAGAGAGGGACAGGGGTCGCGCTATGGCTACACCTTC. Its protein is CASREGQGSRYGYTF.

This clone was seen once. The chain couples TRBV27 to TRBJ2-7, with a tentative D call TRBD1 (5 bases). The CDR3 spans 13 residues. CDR1 MNHEY and CDR2 SMNVEV come from the germline V gene (reference sequence). V was pared by 8 bases and J by 2 bases, with 13 bases between. The chain's CDR3 is CASRGHGTYEQYF. For the CDR3, the DNA is TGTGCCAGCCGCGGACACGGAACCTACGAGCAGTACTTC.

This chain joins TRBV5-1 and TRBJ1-1; 7 positions agree with TRBD1. CDR1 is SGHRS and CDR2 is YFSETQ in the germline V gene. The trim removed 1 base at V and 4 bases at J, leaving 10 bases unmatched. This CDR3 spans 16 amino acids. CDR3 amino acids: CASSLSRGGLPTEAFF. The DNA of the CDR3 is TGCGCCAGCAGCTTGAGTAGAGGGGGCCTACCCACTGAAGCTTTCTTT.